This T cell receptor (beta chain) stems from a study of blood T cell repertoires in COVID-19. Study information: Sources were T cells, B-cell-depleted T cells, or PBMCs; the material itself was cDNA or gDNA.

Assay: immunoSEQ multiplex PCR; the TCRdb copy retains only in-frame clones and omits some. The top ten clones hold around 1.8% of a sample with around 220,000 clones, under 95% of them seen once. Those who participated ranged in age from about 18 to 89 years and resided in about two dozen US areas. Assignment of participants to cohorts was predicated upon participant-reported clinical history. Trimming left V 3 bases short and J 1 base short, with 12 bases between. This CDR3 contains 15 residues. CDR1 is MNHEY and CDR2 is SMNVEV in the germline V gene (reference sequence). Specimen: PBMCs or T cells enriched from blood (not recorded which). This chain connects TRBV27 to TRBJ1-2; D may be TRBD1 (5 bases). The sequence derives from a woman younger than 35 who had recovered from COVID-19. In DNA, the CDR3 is TGTGCCAGCAGTTTTATTGCCGGGGGTAACTATGGCTACACCTTC. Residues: CASSFIAGGNYGYTF.